This T cell receptor beta chain appears in the sequencing data of a study of metastatic and nonmetastatic thyroid tumors. Study information: Across peripheral blood and tumor or nodule tissue samples taken from malignant and benign thyroid patients, the repertoires were compared with one another.

Germline CDR1 and CDR2: SNHLY and FYNNEI. This CDR3 region has 12 residues. Trimming stripped 10 bases from V and 2 bases from J, with 10 bases between. Study-level findings and limits: Malignant thyroid tumors reportedly exceeded benign nodules significantly in TCR beta diversity, with the difference appearing in blood and tumor.

This clone was recorded many times. Its target is not known. Ahead of thyroid surgery, no patient had received treatment of any kind. TCRdb reanalyzed the PCR reads via MiXCR. The data hold about 28,000 clones, with 15% to 20% observed a single time. This sequence originates from a female donor with papillary thyroid cancer or a benign thyroid nodule (not recorded which). Some clones in this sample may be carry-over from other donors' samples. The chain is built from TRBV2 and TRBJ2-3; D might be TRBD1 (6 bases). Input material: blood. The CDR3 loop is CATRDNTDTQYF. The CDR3 DNA is TGTGCCACACGGGACAACACAGATACGCAGTATTTT.